This T cell receptor (beta chain) is from a study of blood T cell repertoires in COVID-19. The wider study: Samples came from the United States, Italy and Spain, spanning acute and convalescent COVID-19.

V was clipped by 5 bases and J by 6 bases; unmatched bases: 7. Germline CDR1 and CDR2: MNHEY and SVGAGI. The CDR3 loop spans 14 amino acids. In the original workflow: Estimation of nucleated cell counts was performed using reference gene primer amplification. Only in-frame clones appear in the TCRdb table, and some are missing; sequencing was by immunoSEQ multiplex PCR. Clone size and V and J calls were adopted from that table, with D and trimming inferred from the DNA. In the table there are over 150,000 clones, around 83% of which are singletons. The sample comprised peripheral blood. The clonotype originates from a woman in her sixties or seventies with COVID-19, enrolled during active disease. V and J are TRBV6-5 and TRBJ1-2; 9 bases are a match to TRBD1. The CDR3 DNA reads TGTGCCAGCAGTCCGGGACAGGGCTGGGATGGCTACACCTTC. Protein product: CASSPGQGWDGYTF.